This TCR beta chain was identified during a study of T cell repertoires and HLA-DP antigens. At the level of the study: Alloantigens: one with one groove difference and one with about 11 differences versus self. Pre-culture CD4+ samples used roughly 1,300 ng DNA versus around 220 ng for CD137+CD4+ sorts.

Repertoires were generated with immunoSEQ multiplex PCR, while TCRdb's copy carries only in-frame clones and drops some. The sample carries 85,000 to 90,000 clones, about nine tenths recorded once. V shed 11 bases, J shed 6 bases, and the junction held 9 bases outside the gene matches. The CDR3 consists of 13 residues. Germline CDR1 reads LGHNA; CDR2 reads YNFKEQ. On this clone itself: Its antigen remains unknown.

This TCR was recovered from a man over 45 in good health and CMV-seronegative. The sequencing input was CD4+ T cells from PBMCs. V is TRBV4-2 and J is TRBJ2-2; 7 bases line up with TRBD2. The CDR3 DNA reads TGTGCCGTATCAATTGGGGGGGCCGGGGAGCTGTTTTTT. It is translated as CAVSIGGAGELFF.